This TCR beta chain was sequenced during a study of CD8+CD57+ T cells in acquired aplastic anemia. About the research overall: Mean DNA quantity obtained from sorted CD4+ and CD8+ cells was 3 to 4 ug.

Overall study results and limits: Significance was not reached for CD8+ Simpson's diversity between patients and controls. Researchers report that twenty-nine CD8+ CDR3 sequences appeared in both patients and controls.

Sequenced patients had shown CD8+CD57+ cell expansion by flow cytometry. The CDR3 loop spans 14 amino acids. V shed 4 bases and J 6 bases; nucleotides not matched to a gene: 6. In germline, CDR1 is SGHRS, CDR2 YFSETQ. This clonotype was counted ten times or more. Its matching antigen is unknown. Genomic DNA served as template for TCR beta VDJ and CDR3 profiling. TCRdb ran MiXCR on the reads and lists one entry per CDR3 protein. The sample records more than 200,000 distinct CDR3 sequences, under 55% being singletons. The specimen sequenced was sorted CD4+, CD8+, or CD8+CD57+ T cells (not recorded which) from PBMCs. This TCR derives from a human donor with aplastic anemia. The chain combines TRBV5-1 with TRBJ1-4; 7 bases line up with TRBD1. Here the CDR3 reads CASSATGMDEKLFF. As DNA, the CDR3 is TGCGCCAGCAGCGCGACAGGGATGGATGAAAAACTGTTTTTT.